The T cell receptor (beta chain) under discussion was sequenced for a study of blood T cell repertoires in COVID-19. For the study at large: The United States, Italy and Spain provided the acute and convalescent COVID-19 samples. Sources were T cells, B-cell-depleted T cells, or PBMCs; the material itself was cDNA or gDNA.

With 6 bases clipped from V and 0 bases from J, the junction kept 3 bases outside the gene matches. This CDR3 is built from 15 residues. Per the germline V gene, CDR1 is MNHEY and CDR2 is SVGAGI. In the original processing: Nucleated cell counts were estimated from reference gene primer amplification. Assay: immunoSEQ multiplex PCR; the TCRdb copy retains only in-frame clones and omits some. For V, J and clone size, that table is used; D and trimming come from the DNA. The profile shows 85,000 to 100,000 clones, 80% of them singletons. This receptor was identified in a man aged 45-65 years who had recovered from COVID-19. What was sequenced was peripheral blood. The chain is built from TRBV6-5 and TRBJ1-5; 9 nucleotides agree with TRBD1. The CDR3 region has the DNA TGTGCCAGCAGCCGGGACAGGGATAGCAATCAGCCCCAGCATTTT. Residues: CASSRDRDSNQPQHF.